Listed below are T cell receptor beta chains from one sample, sequenced in a study of CXCR3-negative and CXCR3-positive naive CD8 T cells. With the 5' RACE reads reprocessed, TCRdb shows one record per CDR3 protein and no DNA. This table holds around 40,000 distinct CDR3 sequences. The source material was memory CD8+ T cells from blood. These receptor sequences come from a human donor in good health. Some clones in this sample may be carry-over from other donors' samples. The CDR3 runs from the conserved cysteine through the conserved F or W. The order of the fields is CDR3 protein, clone size, J gene, V gene. Size values are once, few and many counts, or a class for expanded clones, and some rows have none.

CSAGTGNLEQYF,NA,TRBJ2-7,TRBV29-1
CASSQAGFWGYTF,NA,TRBJ1-2,TRBV4-3
CASSGGDLFPDTQYF,NA,TRBJ2-3,TRBV6-2/TRBV6-3
CASSFSPWDRANTGELFF,NA,TRBJ2-2,TRBV28
CASRTTGVGDEQYF,NA,TRBJ2-7,TRBV28
CASSLLRQGVKINYGYTF,NA,TRBJ1-2,TRBV7-7
CASSLVVRTDNEQFF,NA,TRBJ2-1,TRBV5-1
CASSLTGNTEAFF,NA,TRBJ1-1,TRBV27
CASNRGSGDTQYF,NA,TRBJ2-3,TRBV12-3/TRBV12-4
CATSSPRRAEETQYF,NA,TRBJ2-5,TRBV15
CASRLGRDRSYNEQFF,NA,TRBJ2-1,TRBV28
CASSQELGNTGELFF,NA,TRBJ2-2,TRBV4-2
CASSQDVSGSYNEQFF,NA,TRBJ2-1,TRBV4-3
CASSLFVGAFSGNTIYF,NA,TRBJ1-3,TRBV28
CASSPRTGRSGELFF,NA,TRBJ2-2,TRBV28
CASSREPSGRESDTQYF,NA,TRBJ2-3,TRBV4-1
CASRNRGVNTEAFF,NA,TRBJ1-1,TRBV6-2/TRBV6-3
CASSTLRTPTDTQYF,NA,TRBJ2-3,TRBV6-1
CASSVELVGSVNEQYF,NA,TRBJ2-7,TRBV9
CASSLGLAGIYEQYF,NA,TRBJ2-7,TRBV7-2
CATRSRDGNTEAFF,NA,TRBJ1-1,TRBV15
CASSSSTGLHNNEQFF,NA,TRBJ2-1,TRBV27
CASSGLRGLLGSTDTQYF,NA,TRBJ2-3,TRBV2
CASSDKGGNEQFF,NA,TRBJ2-1,TRBV25-1
CASSQTGGVDGEQYF,NA,TRBJ2-7,TRBV9
CASSPKSIHPDTQYF,NA,TRBJ2-3,TRBV3-1
CSVVTGESGVYEQYF,NA,TRBJ2-7,TRBV29-1
CSARDRRLSLEQYF,NA,TRBJ2-7,TRBV20-1
CATSDLINEQFF,NA,TRBJ2-1,TRBV6-6
CASSQDPSRGAYEQYF,NA,TRBJ2-7,TRBV4-2
CASTLLGGSLNEQFF,NA,TRBJ2-1,TRBV28
CSARDGDRTDTQYF,NA,TRBJ2-3,TRBV20-1
CSVRRGYGQGSYEQYF,NA,TRBJ2-7,TRBV29-1
CASSPTYTRGANTGELFF,NA,TRBJ2-2,TRBV7-3
CASSLRRFTDTQYF,NA,TRBJ2-3,TRBV7-2
CASSLGQGGSPYGYTF,NA,TRBJ1-2,TRBV7-2
CASSFGLTTYEQYF,NA,TRBJ2-7,TRBV28
CASKQGITSGANVLTF,medium-sized,TRBJ2-6,TRBV6-6
CASRLVGDTEAFF,NA,TRBJ1-1,TRBV7-9
CASSYGTGFAGYTF,NA,TRBJ1-2,TRBV5-5
CASSPQIGHREAFF,NA,TRBJ1-1,TRBV7-9
CASSPTSGGHNEQFF,NA,TRBJ2-1,TRBV6-4
CASSEIHGQFF,NA,TRBJ2-1,TRBV10-2
CSARDEAGTGLHEQYF,NA,TRBJ2-7,TRBV20-1
CASSFGTPGLAGGSTGELFF,NA,TRBJ2-2,TRBV7-9
CSASAGEVPGGSYNEQFF,NA,TRBJ2-1,TRBV20-1
CSARTGDYNEQFF,NA,TRBJ2-1,TRBV20-1
CASSLGDRVDYGYTF,NA,TRBJ1-2,TRBV11-2
CASSLGTGNYGYTF,NA,TRBJ1-2,TRBV28
CASSRSGGANQPQHF,NA,TRBJ1-5,TRBV27
CASSFDPGGIIPLHF,NA,TRBJ1-6,TRBV27
CASSYNRGSYEQYF,NA,TRBJ2-7,TRBV5-1
CASSSLAGDEQFF,NA,TRBJ2-1,TRBV6-5
CSASPGTGGYNEQFF,NA,TRBJ2-1,TRBV20-1
CASSERDGTYEQYF,NA,TRBJ2-7,TRBV25-1
CSAREVYRSNEKLFF,NA,TRBJ1-4,TRBV20-1
CASRDGSSYNEQFF,NA,TRBJ2-1,TRBV19
CASSSAWAPYNEQFF,NA,TRBJ2-1,TRBV28